This T cell receptor (beta chain) was sequenced during a study of regulatory T cells in long-lasting Graves disease. The CDR3 totals 15 residues. Germline CDR1 is SEHNR and CDR2 is FQNEAQ (reference sequence). V lost 5 bases and J lost 2, with 15 bases in between. Study-level findings and limits: For persistent Graves' patients, TCR diversity was lower than for newly diagnosed ones. Persistent disease was characterized by preferential usage of TRBV28, TRBJ1-2 and TRBJ2-5.

As concerns this clonotype: The antigen is not known.

TCR beta libraries were built with iRepertoire HTBI primers and Arm-PCR of CDR3 regions. From the multiplex PCR reads, TCRdb called clonotypes with MiXCR, one entry per CDR3 protein. The data show hundreds of thousands of distinct CDR3 sequences, with around 32% seen just once and roughly 41% held by the top ten. Time point denoted: persistent/refractory GD, antithyroid drugs over 5 years with positive TRAb. There was RNA extracted from PBMCs, and the TCR library was made from it. Collection of peripheral blood (around 10 milliliters) was done using EDTA tubes. The V gene is TRBV7-9, the J gene TRBJ1-1; possible D gene TRBD1, 6 bases. The starting material was peripheral blood mononuclear cells (PBMCs), obtained when the disease was refractory, from a patient treated with antithyroid drugs. This sequence originates from a female donor with Graves disease. CDR3 sequence (DNA): TGTGCCAGCAGCCTTCCGGACAGCATAAACACTGAAGCTTTCTTT. It specifies CASSLPDSINTEAFF.